This T cell receptor (beta chain) came from a study of cytomegalovirus exposure and HLA in healthy donors. The study's findings and limits: In a later analysis, V- and J-gene trimming of beta chains associated with a DCLRE1C missense variant, replicated independently.

This clone was detected once. Its antigen remains unknown. The PCR had 60 Vbeta and 13 Jbeta primers. TCRdb keeps only in-frame clones here, not all; method: immunoSEQ multiplex PCR. The table lists 130,000 to 150,000 clones, over 70% of them singletons, with about 5% in the top ten. This TCR was recovered from a male donor in good health and CMV-seronegative. The sequencing sample was made of PBMCs.

The CDR3 DNA follows: TGTGCCAGCAGTGGACAGGGGGCGCAGAACACTGAAGCTTTCTTT. This codes for CASSGQGAQNTEAFF. The V and J genes are TRBV9 and TRBJ1-1, with TRBD1 matching 11 bases. Germline V lookup: CDR1 SGDLS, CDR2 YYNGEE. The ends lost 5 bases at V and 1 base at J; junction bases unmatched: 4. The CDR3 has 15 amino acids.